This T cell receptor beta chain was obtained from a study of blood T cell repertoires in COVID-19. Sequenced by immunoSEQ multiplex PCR; TCRdb stores in-frame clones only, minus some. This sample has hundreds of thousands of clones; roughly 90% occur once, and the top ten carry 1.5% to 2%. V gave up 2 bases and J gave up 5 bases, with 4 bases separating them. The CDR3 sequence is 12 residues long. J is TRBJ1-5 and V is TRBV12-3 or TRBV12-4; D not certain. This receptor was taken from a woman aged 25 to 39 with COVID-19, enrolled during active disease. The material sequenced was peripheral blood. The CDR3 DNA reads TGTGCCAGCAGTTTAACGGATCAGCCCCAGCATTTT. It yields the protein CASSLTDQPQHF.